This T cell receptor beta chain was recorded in a study of shared clonotypes between healthy human individuals. The assay was carried out at the deep level. Each cell subset's genomic DNA was divided evenly among several immunoSEQ plates. Clones were sequenced by immunoSEQ multiplex PCR, and TCRdb holds only the in-frame ones, with some missing. Among roughly 2.6 million clones listed, about 92% were seen once. Germline loops: CDR1 SNHLY, CDR2 FYNNEI. V was cut by 4 bases and J by 7 bases, with 8 bases left in between. The CDR3 consists of 11 residues. All of the donors resided in Nashville, Tennessee, and each was a Caucasian adult. General observations from the study: About 5% of naive CD4 clonotypes were shared across a handful of donors.

For this clone: Its antigen is unidentified.

This clonotype originated in a man between 18 and 35 years old in good health. Material for sequencing was naive CD4+ T cells sorted from blood. Stated subset: CD45RA+ positively selected. The rearrangement links TRBV2 to TRBJ2-7; D is possibly TRBD2 (6 bases). The CDR3 protein is CASSGRGEQYF. CDR3 sequence (DNA): TGTGCCAGCAGTGGGCGGGGTGAGCAGTACTTC.